A selection of T cell receptor beta chains follows, all from one sample in a study of blood T cell repertoires in COVID-19. Using immunoSEQ multiplex PCR, the repertoire was profiled, and TCRdb retains in-frame clones only, with some absent. The sample comprises around 130,000 clones, roughly 84% of which are singletons, and about 18% rests with the top ten. Source material: peripheral blood. These receptor sequences come from a woman older than 75 with acute or convalescent COVID-19. Both conserved end residues are part of each CDR3. A D gene is named only where the DNA matches it firmly. Clone size is stated in some rows and not others, as once, few, many or a class when expanded.

D,V,J,size,CDR3,DNA
TRBD1,TRBV7-2,TRBJ1-2,few,CASSVKGQGAVGYTF,TGTGCCAGCAGCGTAAAGGGACAGGGGGCAGTCGGCTACACCTTC
TRBD1,TRBV6-4,TRBJ1-1,.,CASSEFQGAGEAFF,TGTGCCAGCAGTGAATTCCAGGGGGCAGGTGAAGCTTTCTTT
.,TRBV21-1,TRBJ2-2,.,CASSTEGQGANTGELFF,TGTGCCAGCAGCACCGAAGGACAGGGGGCGAACACCGGGGAGCTGTTTTTT
.,TRBV25-1,TRBJ1-5,.,CASSEWTENQPQHF,TGTGCCAGCAGTGAGTGGACAGAGAATCAGCCCCAGCATTTT
TRBD2,TRBV4-2,TRBJ2-3,.,CASSQGTSGNTDTQYF,TGTGCCAGCAGCCAAGGGACTAGCGGGAACACAGATACGCAGTATTTT
TRBD2,TRBV11-2,TRBJ2-7,.,CASRPVAAGGREQYF,TGTGCCAGCAGGCCCGTGGCAGCGGGAGGAAGAGAGCAGTACTTC
TRBD1,TRBV9,TRBJ1-5,few,CASSGGQYSNQPQHF,TGTGCCAGCAGCGGGGGACAGTATAGCAATCAGCCCCAGCATTTT
.,TRBV19,TRBJ1-1,few,CASKSNRPSSEAFF,TGTGCCAGTAAGTCGAACAGACCTAGCTCCGAAGCTTTCTTT
.,TRBV18,TRBJ1-2,once,CASSPRKERANYGYTF,TGTGCCAGCTCACCCCGTAAGGAGAGAGCTAACTATGGCTACACCTTC
TRBD2,TRBV6-2/TRBV6-3,TRBJ2-1,.,CASSPGTSGIYNEQFF,TGTGCCAGCAGCCCCGGGACTAGCGGGATCTACAATGAGCAGTTCTTC
TRBD2,TRBV6-2/TRBV6-3,TRBJ2-1,.,CASSYSRLAGTYNEQFF,TGTGCCAGCAGTTACTCCCGACTAGCGGGGACCTACAATGAGCAGTTCTTC
.,TRBV19,TRBJ2-3,.,CASRGPKSTDTQYF,TGTGCCAGTAGGGGGCCGAAAAGCACAGATACGCAGTATTTT
TRBD2,TRBV9,TRBJ2-7,.,CASSPGRALTYEQYF,TGTGCCAGCAGCCCCGGGAGGGCGCTCACCTACGAGCAGTACTTC
.,TRBV16,TRBJ2-1,.,CASSPPLGRGLVEQFF,TGTGCCAGCAGCCCTCCGCTGGGGCGGGGTCTTGTGGAGCAGTTCTTC
.,TRBV7-2,TRBJ2-1,.,CASSFSGGPSYNEQFF,TGTGCCAGCAGCTTTAGCGGAGGGCCCTCCTACAATGAGCAGTTCTTC
TRBD1,TRBV4-1,TRBJ1-1,.,CASGRTGNMNTEAFF,TGCGCCAGCGGACGGACAGGGAACATGAACACTGAAGCTTTCTTT
.,TRBV15,TRBJ1-1,.,CATSRDRLRTEAFF,TGTGCCACCAGCAGAGACAGGCTACGCACTGAAGCTTTCTTT
TRBD1,TRBV2,TRBJ1-1,.,CARRTGGGNTEAFF,TGTGCCAGGAGGACAGGTGGAGGAAACACTGAAGCTTTCTTT
TRBD1,TRBV2,TRBJ1-2,.,CASRVGTGGMNGYTF,TGTGCCAGCAGAGTTGGGACAGGGGGCATGAATGGCTACACCTTC
.,TRBV19,TRBJ1-1,.,CATRNTEAFF,TGTGCCACTCGGAACACTGAAGCTTTCTTT
.,TRBV19,TRBJ1-2,.,CASSIVAGAEGYTF,TGTGCCAGTAGTATAGTCGCAGGGGCGGAGGGCTACACCTTC
.,TRBV6-2/TRBV6-3,TRBJ2-5,.,CASSYTLAGRETQYF,TGTGCCAGCAGTTACACACTAGCCGGAAGGGAGACCCAGTACTTC
TRBD2,TRBV3-1/TRBV3-2,TRBJ2-3,.,CASSFTTSGRGDTQYF,TGTGCCAGCAGCTTTACTACTAGCGGGAGGGGAGATACGCAGTATTTT
.,TRBV4-3,TRBJ2-6,once,CASSPGVGGANVLTF,TGCGCCAGCAGCCCGGGGGTAGGAGGGGCCAACGTCCTGACTTTC
.,TRBV9,TRBJ1-3,.,CASSVGGHSGNTIYF,TGTGCCAGCAGCGTAGGGGGGCACTCTGGAAACACCATATATTTT
.,TRBV12-3/TRBV12-4,TRBJ1-2,.,CASSLDRDYGYTF,TGTGCCAGCAGTTTAGACAGGGACTATGGCTACACCTTC
.,TRBV10-3,TRBJ1-1,.,CAIRPRGGLNTEAFF,TGTGCCATCAGGCCCCGGGGGGGTTTGAACACTGAAGCTTTCTTT
TRBD1,TRBV23-1,TRBJ1-5,.,CASSRHRGPWQPQHF,TGCGCCAGCAGTCGCCACAGGGGGCCTTGGCAGCCCCAGCATTTT
.,TRBV5-1,TRBJ1-1,.,CASSGSGVWTEAFF,TGCGCCAGCAGCGGGTCCGGGGTATGGACTGAAGCTTTCTTT
TRBD2,TRBV19,TRBJ2-1,.,CASSIIGGRVSSYNEQFF,TGTGCCAGTAGTATTATCGGCGGGAGGGTAAGCTCCTACAATGAGCAGTTCTTC
.,TRBV5-1,TRBJ1-5,.,CASSLVAGGQPQHF,TGCGCCAGCAGCTTGGTAGCAGGAGGTCAGCCCCAGCATTTT
.,TRBV7-2,TRBJ2-7,.,CASSPQDGGAYEQYF,TGTGCCAGCAGCCCCCAGGACGGAGGGGCCTACGAGCAGTACTTC
TRBD1,TRBV7-2,TRBJ1-2,.,CASRRDRGEPGYTF,TGTGCCAGCAGACGGGACAGGGGGGAGCCTGGCTACACCTTC